Included here is one T cell receptor beta chain sequence, with context. The antigen is undetermined. The sample belongs to a study of T cell responses to AZD1222 COVID-19 vaccine. Whole-study results and caveats: In a largely white British group with more females than males, clonal diversity was possibly underestimated. After two AZD1222 doses, spike-specific TCR breadth and depth rose versus day 0. Researchers report vaccine-associated CD4 TCRs spanning spike, with dominance at 160-218 and 743-854. Samples come after the peak T cell response, not at day 14.

Using immunoSEQ multiplex PCR, the repertoire was profiled, and TCRdb retains in-frame clones only, with some absent. The sample records over 120,000 clones, 70% to 90% being singletons. V lost 8 bases and J lost 5; bases outside the gene matches: 11. Germline CDR1 is SNHLY and CDR2 is FYNNEI. The CDR3 spans 14 residues. The sequences come from peripheral blood, collected on day 0 of AZD1222 vaccination. The rearrangement uses TRBV2 and TRBJ2-5; TRBD2 matches 7 bases. The receptor comes from an adult in good health. The CDR3 sequence: CASVAGLSGETQYF. In DNA form, the CDR3 reads TGTGCCAGCGTGGCAGGTCTTAGCGGGGAGACCCAGTACTTC. Based on the CDR3 plus reference TRBV2 and TRBJ2-5, the full variable domain is EPEVTQTPSHQVTQMGQEVILRCVPISNHLYFYWYRQILGQKVEFLVSFYNNEISEKSEIFDDQFSVERPDGSNFTLKIRSTKLEDSAMYFCASVAGLSGETQYFGPGTRLLVL.